Following are 23 T cell receptor beta chains from one sample sequenced in a study of vaccination and CD4 T cells after COVID-19. The treatment is: roughly 11-day PBMC culture with coronavirus spike peptide pools or control peptides (ViraFEST assay). With the Oncomine TCR Beta short-read assay, DNA from cultured CD4+ T cells was sequenced. Each CDR3 protein is one row after TCRdb ran MiXCR on the PCR reads. The repertoire holds 9,500 to 15,000 distinct CDR3 sequences, with around 30% as singletons. Their recognized antigens are unknown. Sequenced: cultured CD4+ T cells from blood. These receptors were obtained from a human donor with COVID-19.

The sample holds a few counts of this clonotype. The chain links TRBV9 to TRBJ1-6; D is perhaps TRBD1 (5 bases). The germline CDR1 and CDR2 sequences are SGDLS and YYNGEE. Trimming removed 0 bases at V and 3 bases at J, with 13 bases between. The length of the CDR3 is 17 residues. Here the CDR3 reads CASSVDGAANYNSPLHF. CDR3 in DNA: TGTGCCAGCAGCGTAGACGGGGCAGCCAACTATAATTCACCCCTCCACTTT. Filled out from reference TRBV9 and TRBJ1-6, the complete variable domain reads DSGVTQTPKHLITATGQRVTLRCSPRSGDLSVYWYQQSLDQGLQFLIQYYNGEERAKGNILERFSAQQFPDLHSELNLSSLELGDSALYFCASSVDGAANYNSPLHFGNGTRLTVT.

V gene TRBV6-1 combines with J gene TRBJ2-7; 9 bases align to TRBD2. J gave up 0 bases and V 6 bases, and 18 bases lay outside the gene matches. This CDR3 spans 19 amino acids. Germline loops: CDR1 MNHNS, CDR2 SASEGT. CDR3 DNA: TGTGCCAGCAGCCGCAGGGCCTGGGCTAGCGGGGCAAACTCCTACGAGCAGTACTTC. Its protein is CASSRRAWASGANSYEQYF.

V and J are TRBV25-1 and TRBJ1-6; the D is unclear. The germline V and J ends were trimmed by 6 bases and 9 bases, with 12 bases remaining between them. Germline V gene data show CDR1 as MGHDK and CDR2 as SYGVNS. This CDR3 contains 13 residues. The chain's CDR3 is CASRTNAGSPLHF. In DNA, the CDR3 is TGTGCCAGCAGGACAAACGCCGGTTCACCCCTCCACTTT. Looking up the rest from reference TRBV25-1 and TRBJ1-6 gives the full variable domain: EADIYQTPRYLVIGTGKKITLECSQTMGHDKMYWYQQDPGMELHLIHYSYGVNSTEKGDLSSESTVSRIRTEHFPLTLESARPSHTSQYLCASRTNAGSPLHFGNGTRLTVT.

The chain carries TRBV12-3 or TRBV12-4 and TRBJ2-5; no reliable D call. V was shortened by 3 bases and J by 7 bases, with 9 bases between the two germline ends. The CDR3 is 12 amino acids. The CDR3 loop is CASSFSGPTQYF. As DNA, the CDR3 is TGTGCCAGCAGTTTTTCAGGACCGACCCAGTACTTC.

This clonotype was seen just once. In nucleotides, the CDR3 is TGTGCCAGCAACTCCCGGGGGTCCGAGGAGCTGTTTTTT. Amino acid sequence: CASNSRGSEELFF. The rearrangement joins TRBV2 to TRBJ2-2, with D perhaps TRBD2 (6 bases). There are 13 residues in the CDR3. V shed 7 bases and J shed 10 bases, with 16 bases lying between them. The germline gives CDR1 SNHLY, CDR2 FYNNEI.

This clonotype showed up just a few times. The chain has TRBV20-1 and TRBJ1-3; 9 bases agree with TRBD1. In germline, CDR1 is DFQATT, CDR2 SNEGSKA (reference sequence). This CDR3 is 17 amino acids long. J lost 2 bases, V lost 3 bases, and 11 bases had no gene match. The CDR3 is CSASDEAGTGTGNTIYF. For the CDR3, the DNA is TGCAGTGCTAGCGACGAGGCCGGGACAGGGACTGGAAACACCATATATTTT.

The chain recombines TRBV6-1 with TRBJ2-7, with 9 bases aligning to TRBD1. The CDR3 runs to 14 residues. V lost 5 bases and J lost 6; bases outside the gene matches: 8. Germline V gene data show CDR1 as MNHNS and CDR2 as SASEGT. DNA of the CDR3: TGTGCCAGCAGTCCGCAGACAGGGGGAGGCGAGCAGTACTTC. Translating gives CASSPQTGGGEQYF.

This clonotype was seen a few times. This sequence joins TRBV6-5 and TRBJ1-2; no definite D call. V was shortened by 2 bases and J by 2 bases, with 12 bases between the two germline ends. The CDR3 runs to 15 residues. Per the germline V gene, CDR1 is MNHEY and CDR2 is SVGAGI. CDR3 sequence: CASSYLRASNYGYTF. As DNA, the CDR3 is TGTGCCAGCAGTTACCTAAGGGCGAGCAACTATGGCTACACCTTC.

J is TRBJ2-3 and V is TRBV28; D ambiguous. The V and J ends lost 6 bases and 6 bases respectively, with 13 bases between them. Germline lookup yields CDR1 MDHEN and CDR2 SYDVKM. CDR3 size: 13 residues. The chain's CDR3 is CASSFIRSDTQYF. DNA for the CDR3: TGTGCCAGCAGCTTTATCAGGTCTGATACGCAGTATTTT.

By share of the sample, this clonotype is large. Here the CDR3 reads CASSGRPLSNQPQHF. DNA for the CDR3: TGTGCCAGCAGTGGGCGACCTCTTAGCAATCAGCCCCAGCATTTT. The rearrangement uses TRBV2 and TRBJ1-5, with D uncertain. Germline CDR1 and CDR2: SNHLY and FYNNEI. The CDR3 extends over 15 amino acids. Between the trimmed V and J ends, which lost 4 bases and 0 bases, there was a span of 10 bases.

This clonotype has more than one count but fewer than ten. V gene TRBV20-1 combines with J gene TRBJ1-2, with TRBD1 identical over 7 bases. This CDR3 comprises 14 residues. The V gene end was trimmed by 1 base and the J gene end by 1 base; junction bases not matched to a gene: 3. Looked up from germline, CDR1 is DFQATT and CDR2 is SNEGSKA (reference sequence). In DNA form, the CDR3 reads TGCAGTGCTAGAGGGGACAGTATTAACTATGGCTACACCTTC. Amino acids: CSARGDSINYGYTF.

V and J are TRBV10-1 and TRBJ2-3; no clear D. The CDR3 is 12 amino acids. CDR1 WNHNN and CDR2 SYGVQD come from the germline V gene (reference sequence). The V and J ends lost 3 bases and 9 bases respectively, with 10 bases between them. CDR3 region: CASSDRGATQYF. The CDR3 DNA reads as TGCGCCAGCAGTGACCGAGGAGCCACGCAGTATTTT.

The chain is built from TRBV11-3 and TRBJ1-1; D is undetermined. Between the trimmed V and J ends, which lost 2 bases and 6 bases, there was a span of 7 bases. Germline loops: CDR1 SGHNT, CDR2 YENEEA. This CDR3 region has 12 residues. CDR3 sequence reads: CASSLIVSEAFF. The CDR3 nucleotides read TGTGCCAGCAGCTTAATTGTTTCTGAAGCTTTCTTT.

The CDR3 DNA reads as TGCGCCAGCAGCCTACTGGGACAGAAAAATCAGCCCCAGCATTTT. This gives the protein CASSLLGQKNQPQHF. This chain joins TRBV5-1 and TRBJ1-5, with TRBD1 identical over 7 bases. V was clipped by 4 bases and J by 4 bases; unmatched bases: 8. From germline, CDR1 is SGHRS and CDR2 YFSETQ. CDR3 size: 15 residues.

This clonotype appeared once. The V and J genes are TRBV19 and TRBJ2-5; 9 bases map to TRBD2. Germline loops: CDR1 LNHDA, CDR2 SQIVND (reference sequence). The V segment lost 4 bases and the J segment 5 bases; nucleotides outside the gene matches: 11. The CDR3 totals 16 residues. This CDR3 is CASSTLTSGREETQYF. Here the CDR3 DNA reads TGTGCCAGTAGTACCCTGACTAGCGGTAGGGAGGAGACCCAGTACTTC. The variable domain in full, completed from reference TRBV19 and TRBJ2-5, reads DGGITQSPKYLFRKEGQNVTLSCEQNLNHDAMYWYRQDPGQGLRLIYYSQIVNDFQKGDIAEGYSVSREKKESFPLTVTSAQKNPTAFYLCASSTLTSGREETQYFGPGTRLLVL.

This chain connects TRBV5-1 to TRBJ1-1; TRBD1 might be the D (5 bases). This CDR3 is built from 12 residues. Germline V gives CDR1 SGHRS, CDR2 YFSETQ. Trimming left V 2 bases short and J 11 bases short, with 13 bases between. As DNA, the CDR3 is TGCGCCAGCAGCTTTGGTGGGGGGTGGGCTTTCTTT. Protein: CASSFGGGWAFF.

This clonotype was seen only a few times. The V gene is TRBV6-5, the J gene TRBJ2-2, with D uncertain. Germline V gene sequence: CDR1 MNHEY, CDR2 SVGAGI. V was trimmed by 4 bases and J by 0 bases, leaving 9 bases between them. The CDR3 sequence is 15 residues long. The CDR3 sequence: CASSWNGPNTGELFF. CDR3 nucleotides: TGTGCCAGCAGTTGGAACGGACCGAACACCGGGGAGCTGTTTTTT.

This clonotype ranks as large. CDR3 in amino acids: CASSQGTGKATEAFF. The CDR3 DNA reads as TGTGCCAGCAGCCAGGGGACAGGGAAGGCCACTGAAGCTTTCTTT. The chain is built from TRBV11-2 and TRBJ1-1, with TRBD1 identical over 9 bases. V shed 5 bases, J shed 4 bases, and the junction held 8 bases outside the gene matches. The CDR3 spans 15 residues. The germline gives CDR1 SGHAT, CDR2 FQNNGV. Drawing the rest from reference TRBV11-2 and TRBJ1-1, the complete variable domain is EAGVAQSPRYKIIEKRQSVAFWCNPISGHATLYWYQQILGQGPKLLIQFQNNGVVDDSQLPKDRFSAERLKGVDSTLKIQPAKLEDSAVYLCASSQGTGKATEAFFGQGTRLTVV.

The genes are TRBV6-1 and TRBJ2-1; D remains ambiguous. The V end lost 6 bases, the J end lost 4 bases, and 10 bases lay between the germline ends. Per the germline V gene, CDR1 is MNHNS and CDR2 is SASEGT. This CDR3 comprises 13 residues. In DNA form, the CDR3 reads TGTGCCAGCAGAGAACGTTTATACAATGAGCAGTTCTTC. It translates to CASRERLYNEQFF.

The V call is TRBV2, the J call TRBJ1-1; D may be TRBD1 (5 bases). The CDR3 has 12 residues. The germline gives CDR1 SNHLY, CDR2 FYNNEI. Deletions cut 10 bases from V and 9 bases from J, with 18 bases between. This CDR3 is CAKLIGTVKAFF. The DNA of the CDR3 is TGTGCCAAACTGATAGGGACGGTCAAAGCTTTCTTT.

This clonotype showed up just a few times. The gene calls are TRBV14 and TRBJ2-7; D might be TRBD1 (5 bases). The CDR3 extends over 16 amino acids. With 9 bases removed from V and 2 bases from J, the gap between germline ends came to 23 bases. Germline CDR1 reads SGHDN; CDR2 reads FVKESK. The DNA of the CDR3 is TGTGCCAGGACACAATCCTCCAGCAGGGCTCCCTACGAGCAGTACTTC. Its translation: CARTQSSSRAPYEQYF.

The chain employs TRBV7-3 and TRBJ2-3, with TRBD2 identical over 12 bases. CDR1 and CDR2 (germline): SGHTA, FQGTGA. The CDR3 covers 16 residues. V trimming: 5 bases; J trimming: 3 bases; junction bases outside the gene matches: 6. The CDR3 DNA sequence: TGTGCCAGCAGCGCATCTAGCGGGGGGGTTACAGATACGCAGTATTTT. It specifies CASSASSGGVTDTQYF.

This clonotype was picked up a small number of times. The V and J genes are TRBV27 and TRBJ1-2; D possibly corresponds to TRBD1 (5 bases). V lost 0 bases and J 1 base, leaving 12 bases between the germline ends. Germline V lookup: CDR1 MNHEY, CDR2 SMNVEV (reference sequence). The CDR3 sequence is 16 residues long. The CDR3 here is CASSLSAGDLNYGYTF. The CDR3 DNA sequence: TGTGCCAGCAGTTTATCGGCCGGGGACCTTAACTATGGCTACACCTTC.